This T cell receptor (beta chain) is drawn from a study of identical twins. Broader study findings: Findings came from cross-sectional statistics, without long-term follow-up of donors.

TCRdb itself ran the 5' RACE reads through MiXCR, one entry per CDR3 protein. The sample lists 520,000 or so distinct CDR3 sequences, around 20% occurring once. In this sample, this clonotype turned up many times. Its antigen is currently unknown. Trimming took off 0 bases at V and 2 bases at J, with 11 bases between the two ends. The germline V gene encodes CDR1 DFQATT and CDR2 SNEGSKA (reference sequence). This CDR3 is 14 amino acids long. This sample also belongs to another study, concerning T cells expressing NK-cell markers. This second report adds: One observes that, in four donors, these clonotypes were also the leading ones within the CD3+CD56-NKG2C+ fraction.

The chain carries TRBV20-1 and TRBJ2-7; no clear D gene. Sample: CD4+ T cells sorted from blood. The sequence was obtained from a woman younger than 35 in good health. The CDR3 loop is CSAREDGLAYEQYF. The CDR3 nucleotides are TGCAGTGCTAGAGAGGACGGCTTAGCCTACGAGCAGTACTTC.